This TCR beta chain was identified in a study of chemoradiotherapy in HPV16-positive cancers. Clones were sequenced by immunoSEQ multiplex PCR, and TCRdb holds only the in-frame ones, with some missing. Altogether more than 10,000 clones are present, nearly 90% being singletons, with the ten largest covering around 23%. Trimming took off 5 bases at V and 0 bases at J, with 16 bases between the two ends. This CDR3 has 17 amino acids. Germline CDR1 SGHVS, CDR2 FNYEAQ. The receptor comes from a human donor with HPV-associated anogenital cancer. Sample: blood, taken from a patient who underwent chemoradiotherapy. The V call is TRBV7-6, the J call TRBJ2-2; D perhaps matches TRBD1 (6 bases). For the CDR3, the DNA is TGTGCCAGCAGCCCCGGGACAAGTTCCCCGAACACCGGGGAGCTGTTTTTT. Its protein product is CASSPGTSSPNTGELFF.